The 25 T cell receptor beta chains listed next were all sequenced from one sample in a study of cytomegalovirus exposure and HLA in healthy donors. PCR was performed using 60 Vbeta and 13 Jbeta primers. Repertoires were generated with immunoSEQ multiplex PCR, while TCRdb's copy carries only in-frame clones and drops some. The table shows approximately 75,000 clones, with 60% to 75% occurring only once. Sequenced input: PBMCs. The receptors originated from a man aged 40-49 years in good health and CMV-seropositive.

The chain uses TRBV5-1 and TRBJ2-4; 12 bases agree with TRBD1. CDR3 length: 16 residues. Trimming took 3 bases from V and 0 from J; bases not matched to a gene: 1. Per the germline V gene, CDR1 is SGHRS and CDR2 is YFSETQ. This CDR3 is CASSSGQGAAKNIQYF. CDR3 bases: TGCGCCAGCAGCTCGGGACAGGGGGCAGCCAAAAACATTCAGTACTTC.

The V and J genes are TRBV10-3 and TRBJ1-5; D possibly corresponds to TRBD1 (5 bases). This CDR3 region has 15 residues. The ends were cut back, 0 bases at V and 4 bases at J, with 10 bases in the middle. CDR1 ENHRY and CDR2 SYGVKD come from the germline V gene. CDR3 region: CAISESPGWNQPQHF. The CDR3 nucleotides are TGTGCCATCAGTGAGTCGCCAGGGTGGAATCAGCCCCAGCATTTT.

This chain links TRBV5-1 with TRBJ1-1; 11 bases map to TRBD1. Losses at the gene ends were 1 base for V and 5 bases for J; bases not matched to a gene: 13. This CDR3 region has 18 residues. The germline V gene encodes CDR1 SGHRS and CDR2 YFSETQ. The CDR3 sequence: CASSLLGQGDGGRTEAFF. CDR3 coding DNA: TGCGCCAGCAGCTTGCTGGGACAGGGGGATGGAGGAAGGACTGAAGCTTTCTTT.

The chain couples TRBV5-1 to TRBJ1-2, with a tentative D call TRBD1 (5 bases). This CDR3 spans 12 amino acids. Looked up from germline, CDR1 is SGHRS and CDR2 is YFSETQ. Between the trimmed V and J ends, which lost 8 bases and 8 bases, there was a span of 16 bases. The CDR3 protein is CASQAGQGGYTF. Here the CDR3 DNA reads TGCGCCAGTCAGGCGGGGCAAGGAGGCTACACCTTC.

The J gene is TRBJ2-2, the V gene TRBV27; D perhaps matches TRBD2 (6 bases). Looked up from germline, CDR1 is MNHEY and CDR2 is SMNVEV (reference sequence). Trimming stripped 2 bases from V and 7 bases from J, with 17 bases between. The CDR3 has 16 residues. CDR3 in amino acids: CASSLSPGRFGGELFF. CDR3 in DNA: TGTGCCAGCAGTTTAAGCCCAGGGAGGTTTGGCGGGGAGCTGTTTTTT.

In this sample, this clone turned up once. This chain links TRBV2 with TRBJ1-1; no definite D call. The germline V gene has CDR1 SNHLY and CDR2 FYNNEI. The CDR3 spans 14 residues. V shed 5 bases and J shed 0 bases, with 10 bases lying between them. The CDR3 DNA follows: TGTGCCAGCAGTACCCGGAGGCTGAACACTGAAGCTTTCTTT. It codes for CASSTRRLNTEAFF.

V gene TRBV5-6 combines with J gene TRBJ1-6; D not certain. CDR3 size: 13 residues. Trimming removed 0 bases from V and 9 bases from J, with 7 bases in between. Germline CDR1 and CDR2: SGHDT and YYEEEE. Written as DNA, the CDR3 is TGTGCCAGCAGCTTGGTGATCGGTTCACCCCTCCACTTT. This encodes CASSLVIGSPLHF.

The chain employs TRBV9 and TRBJ1-1; D gene uncertain. CDR3 size: 14 residues. In germline, CDR1 is SGDLS, CDR2 YYNGEE. V lost 7 bases and J lost 5, with 18 bases in between. CDR3 loop: CASLETRGGTEAFF. The DNA of the CDR3 is TGTGCCAGCTTAGAGACTCGGGGTGGAACTGAAGCTTTCTTT.

The rearrangement joins TRBV5-1 to TRBJ1-4, with D maybe TRBD1 (5 bases). The CDR3 runs to 16 residues. V was clipped by 2 bases and J by 4 bases, with 15 bases between them. The V gene's germline CDR1 is SGHRS and CDR2 YFSETQ. The CDR3 DNA sequence: TGCGCCAGCAGCTTAAATCCGGCAGGGAATAATGAAAAACTGTTTTTT. Translation gives CASSLNPAGNNEKLFF.

This clone was seen just once. The gene calls are TRBV4-3 and TRBJ2-5; tentatively, D is TRBD1 (5 bases). The J call is in doubt because the DNA end fits TRBJ2-7 better. The CDR3 is 14 amino acids. Germline CDR1 and CDR2: LGHNA and YSLEER. The CDR3 protein is CASSQGQSSYEQYF. CDR3 sequence (DNA): TGCGCCAGCAGCCAAGGACAGAGCTCCTACGAGCAGTACTTC.

This sequence joins TRBV30 and TRBJ2-7, with TRBD1 matching over 9 bases. The CDR3 sequence is 14 residues long. J lost 4 bases, V lost 2 bases, and 6 bases had no gene match. Germline CDR1 is GTSNPN and CDR2 is SVGIG (reference sequence). CDR3 nucleotide sequence: TGTGCCTGGAGTCAGGCGGGACAGGGTTACGAGCAGTACTTC. Translation gives CAWSQAGQGYEQYF.

This chain connects TRBV29-1 to TRBJ2-3; D is perhaps TRBD1 (7 bases). This CDR3 is built from 14 residues. Trimming removed 6 bases from V and 4 bases from J, with 17 bases in between. Germline V lookup: CDR1 SQVTM, CDR2 ANQGSEA. CDR3: CSVTGQAGPDTQYF. The CDR3 DNA follows: TGCAGCGTCACAGGACAGGCGGGGCCAGATACGCAGTATTTT.

The chain carries TRBV4-3 and TRBJ2-1, with a weak D call TRBD2 (6 bases). Trimming took off 0 bases at V and 8 bases at J, with 14 bases between the two ends. The germline V gene has CDR1 LGHNA and CDR2 YSLEER. The CDR3 extends over 15 amino acids. The DNA of the CDR3 is TGCGCCAGCAGCCAAGATGGGGGGATCGAGGATGAGCAGTTCTTC. Encoded protein: CASSQDGGIEDEQFF.

V gene TRBV5-1 combines with J gene TRBJ1-2; 7 bases match TRBD1. The germline CDR1 and CDR2 sequences are SGHRS and YFSETQ. The J segment lost 6 bases and the V segment lost 5 bases, leaving 13 bases of the junction unmatched. The CDR3 is 15 amino acids. Here the CDR3 reads CASSHDRESSDGYTF. In nucleotides, the CDR3 is TGCGCCAGCAGTCACGACAGGGAATCCTCCGATGGCTACACCTTC. Full variable domain (rest looked up from reference TRBV5-1 and TRBJ1-2): KAGVTQTPRYLIKTRGQQVTLSCSPISGHRSVSWYQQTPGQGLQFLFEYFSETQRNKGNFPGRFSGRQFSNSRSEMNVSTLELGDSALYLCASSHDRESSDGYTFGSGTRLTVV.

This chain connects TRBV6-5 to TRBJ2-5; 9 bases agree with TRBD2. Germline trimming cut 10 bases from V and 6 bases from J; bases unmatched to any gene: 9. There are 13 residues in the CDR3. Germline V lookup: CDR1 MNHEY, CDR2 SVGAGI. CDR3 loop: CATSILAGKTQYF. In DNA, the CDR3 is TGTGCCACTTCAATCCTAGCGGGGAAGACCCAGTACTTC.

V is TRBV6-1 and J is TRBJ1-2, with D perhaps matching TRBD1 (5 bases). The CDR3 extends over 15 amino acids. Germline CDR1 MNHNS, CDR2 SASEGT. Trimming removed 6 bases at V and 8 bases at J, with 22 bases between. This CDR3 is CASRGDSSSGRGYTF. Here the CDR3 DNA reads TGTGCCAGCAGGGGTGACAGCTCCTCCGGAAGGGGCTACACCTTC.

The V gene is TRBV10-3, the J gene TRBJ2-7; TRBD2 might be the D (7 bases). The CDR3 spans 14 residues. V was clipped by 8 bases and J by 3 bases, with 17 bases between them. CDR1 ENHRY and CDR2 SYGVKD come from the germline V gene. The CDR3 reads CAIAAGATDYEQYF. CDR3 sequence (DNA): TGTGCCATCGCGGCGGGGGCAACTGACTACGAGCAGTACTTC.

This sequence joins TRBV18 and TRBJ2-1; 7 bases map to TRBD1. Losses at the gene ends were 2 bases for V and 5 bases for J; bases not matched to a gene: 6. The CDR3 totals 15 residues. The germline V gene encodes CDR1 KGHSH and CDR2 LQKENI. CDR3 region: CASSPKRTGDNEQFF. CDR3 in DNA: TGTGCCAGCTCACCAAAACGGACAGGAGACAATGAGCAGTTCTTC. Full variable domain (remainder filled in from reference TRBV18 and TRBJ2-1): NAGVMQNPRHLVRRRGQEARLRCSPMKGHSHVYWYRQLPEEGLKFMVYLQKENIIDESGMPKERFSAEFPKEGPSILRIQQVVRGDSAAYFCASSPKRTGDNEQFFGPGTRLTVL.

The V gene is TRBV9, the J gene TRBJ2-1, with D unresolved. The CDR3 spans 12 residues. Germline V gene sequence: CDR1 SGDLS, CDR2 YYNGEE. Trimming stripped 4 bases from V and 7 bases from J, with 9 bases between. For the CDR3, the DNA is TGTGCCAGCAGCCCCTCCGGTAATGAGCAGTTCTTC. Its translation is CASSPSGNEQFF.

This rearrangement joins TRBV7-8 to TRBJ2-7; 8 bases fit TRBD1. Germline V gene sequence: CDR1 SGHVS, CDR2 FQNEAQ. Germline trimming cut 2 bases from V and 7 bases from J; bases unmatched to any gene: 16. This CDR3 comprises 17 residues. The CDR3 loop is CASSLSKSGTGSREQYF. CDR3 DNA sequence: TGTGCCAGCAGCTTAAGTAAGTCCGGGACAGGTTCGAGGGAGCAGTACTTC.

The rearrangement uses TRBV5-3 and TRBJ2-1; D is perhaps TRBD2 (7 bases). TRBV5-3 is treated as an ORF (open reading frame) with a function not yet certain. Deletions cut 0 bases from V and 5 bases from J, with 12 bases between. This CDR3 has 15 amino acids. As DNA, the CDR3 is TGTGCCAGAAGCTTGGAGGGGGGGAGTCACAATGAGCAGTTCTTC. As protein: CARSLEGGSHNEQFF.

V gene TRBV4-1 combines with J gene TRBJ2-7; a possible D gene is TRBD2 (6 bases). This CDR3 has 13 amino acids. Germline lookup yields CDR1 MGHRA and CDR2 YSYEKL. Trimming left V 4 bases short and J 5 bases short, with 12 bases between. DNA for the CDR3: TGCGCCAGCAGCCGTCGACTAGAGGACGAGCAGTACTTC. Encoded protein: CASSRRLEDEQYF.

This chain links TRBV28 with TRBJ2-1; TRBD2 matches at 7 bases. J was trimmed by 14 bases and V by 6 bases; bases with no gene match: 10. The CDR3 contains 12 residues. CDR1 and CDR2 (germline): MDHEN, SYDVKM. The CDR3, as DNA: TGTGCCAGCAGAAAAAGCGGGGCGGGGGAGTTCTTC. It translates to CASRKSGAGEFF.

This clone turned up a few times. V gene TRBV18 combines with J gene TRBJ1-1; D possibly corresponds to TRBD1 (6 bases). Deletions cut 5 bases from V and 3 bases from J, with 10 bases between. The CDR3 spans 13 residues. Looked up from germline, CDR1 is KGHSH and CDR2 is LQKENI. CDR3 in DNA: TGTGCCAGCTCAACCCACAGGGACACTGAAGCTTTCTTT. Translation: CASSTHRDTEAFF. The complete variable domain, with remaining parts taken from reference TRBV18 and TRBJ1-1, reads NAGVMQNPRHLVRRRGQEARLRCSPMKGHSHVYWYRQLPEEGLKFMVYLQKENIIDESGMPKERFSAEFPKEGPSILRIQQVVRGDSAAYFCASSTHRDTEAFFGQGTRLTVV.

CDR3 in DNA: TGTGCCAGCAGCTCTGGGCCAAACACAGATACGCAGTATTTT. It translates to CASSSGPNTDTQYF. The J gene is TRBJ2-3, the V gene TRBV11-3; D is uncertain. The CDR3 is 14 residues long. The V and J ends lost 4 bases and 2 bases respectively, with 10 bases between them. Germline values: CDR1 SGHNT, CDR2 YENEEA.